These T cell receptor beta chains were read from a single sample in a study of blood T cell repertoires in COVID-19. Using immunoSEQ multiplex PCR, the repertoire was profiled, and TCRdb retains in-frame clones only, with some absent. The table records about 190,000 clones, 80% of them present only once. Sequenced material: peripheral blood. The origin of the receptors is a man in his sixties with acute or convalescent COVID-19. Each CDR3 is given with its conserved first and last residue.

TRBJ1-1 | TRBV7-3 | CASSWGVRTEAFF
TRBJ1-1 | TRBV10-1 | CASSGSSDRLNTEAFF
TRBJ2-4 | TRBV4-2 | CASSQGAGLAKNIQYF
TRBJ2-5 | TRBV14 | CASSRGLAMSETQYF
TRBJ2-6 | TRBV5-1 | CASAGAGANVLTF
TRBJ2-7 | TRBV11-2 | CASSLESGGPHEQYF
TRBJ2-1 | TRBV7-8 | CASSLLTATANEQFF
TRBJ2-1 | TRBV9 | CASSVASGMNEQFF
TRBJ1-2 | TRBV2 | CASTTGQGDGYTF
TRBJ2-1 | TRBV5-1 | CASSWTSGSFDEQFF
TRBJ2-3 | TRBV10-3 | CATTSGTADTQYF
TRBJ2-4 | TRBV7-9 | CASSFGDTAQYF
TRBJ1-2 | TRBV9 | CASSADRGGYTF
TRBJ2-7 | TRBV5-1 | CASSLQGAGDEQYF
TRBJ1-5 | TRBV4-1 | CASSQKEGDQPQHF
TRBJ2-5 | TRBV5-4 | CASSWRKGGQQETQYF
TRBJ2-7 | TRBV5-6 | CASRETGTRIYEQYF
TRBJ1-1 | TRBV6-6 | CASTTGWGDTEAFF
TRBJ2-7 | TRBV12-3/TRBV12-4 | CASGLAGGWQYF
TRBJ1-5 | TRBV19 | CASTRLTGGVGNQPQHF
TRBJ2-7 | TRBV5-4 | CAIHWRGDSYEQYF
TRBJ1-5 | TRBV12-5 | CASGLRSKDRDNQPQHF
TRBJ1-2 | TRBV6-6 | CASRPGLGGGYTF
TRBJ2-3 | TRBV3-1/TRBV3-2 | CASSPGRGPLGGATDTQYF
TRBJ1-1 | TRBV28 | CASSFSFGVGGNTEAFF
TRBJ1-2 | TRBV29-1 | CSVSPWARNYGYTF
TRBJ2-2 | TRBV19 | CASSILPGHGTGELFF
TRBJ1-2 | TRBV5-1 | CASRLDRDDGYTF
TRBJ2-2 | TRBV20-1 | CSASEPRTGELFF
TRBJ2-3 | TRBV5-1 | CASRTGFGTISTDTQYF
TRBJ1-1 | TRBV12-3/TRBV12-4 | CASTWSGGAEAFF
TRBJ1-2 | TRBV19 | CASSIDLVQGVNYGYTF
TRBJ2-7 | TRBV7-9 | CASSWGDSDEQYF
TRBJ2-3 | TRBV5-1 | CASSLGGLAETDTQYF
TRBJ1-2 | TRBV4-3 | CASSQEFWQGRGWSGYTF
TRBJ2-7 | TRBV3-1/TRBV3-2 | CASSQYSGDGYEQYF
TRBJ2-3 | TRBV25-1 | CASSSRTSEDTQYF
TRBJ2-5 | TRBV3-1/TRBV3-2 | CASSDGWGLGETQYF
TRBJ2-7 | TRBV20-1 | CSASGTSGENYEQYF
TRBJ2-7 | TRBV7-9 | CASSLDISDEQYF
TRBJ1-2 | TRBV4-3 | CASSQDRGHGYTF
TRBJ1-1 | TRBV15 | CATSRDLRGLTEAFF
TRBJ1-2 | TRBV4-2 | CASSQEAREGYGYTF
TRBJ2-3 | TRBV4-1 | CASRRSSGTDTQYF
TRBJ2-1 | TRBV6-2/TRBV6-3 | CASSYFRGLAGGGPYNEQFF
TRBJ2-5 | TRBV19 | CASSAQTGGTQYF
TRBJ2-1 | TRBV10-2 | CASRGGAAPYNEQFF
TRBJ1-2 | TRBV19 | CASSATYTGGGYGYTF
TRBJ1-4 | TRBV10-3 | CAISPDRGNEKLFF
TRBJ1-1 | TRBV6-2/TRBV6-3 | CASSYSGGAEAFF
TRBJ1-1 | TRBV5-5 | CASSLRRSNTEAFF
TRBJ1-2 | TRBV6-5 | CASSVDRFYGYTF